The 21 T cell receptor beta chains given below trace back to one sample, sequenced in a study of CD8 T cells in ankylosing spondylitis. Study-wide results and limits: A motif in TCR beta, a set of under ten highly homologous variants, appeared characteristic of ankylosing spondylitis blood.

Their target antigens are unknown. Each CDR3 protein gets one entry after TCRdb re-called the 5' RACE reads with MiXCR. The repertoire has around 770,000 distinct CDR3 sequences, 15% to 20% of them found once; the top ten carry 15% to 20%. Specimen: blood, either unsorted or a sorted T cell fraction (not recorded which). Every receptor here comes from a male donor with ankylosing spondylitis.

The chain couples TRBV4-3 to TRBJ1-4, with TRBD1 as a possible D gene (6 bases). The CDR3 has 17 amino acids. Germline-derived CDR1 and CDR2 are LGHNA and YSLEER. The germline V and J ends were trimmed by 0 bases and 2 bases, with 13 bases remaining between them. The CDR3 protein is CASSQDGGAWTNEKLFF. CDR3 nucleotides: TGCGCCAGCAGCCAAGATGGGGGGGCTTGGACTAATGAAAAACTGTTTTTT.

CDR3 residues: CASSFGSGGRYNEQFF. The CDR3, as DNA: TGCGCCAGCAGCTTCGGTAGCGGGGGCCGATACAATGAGCAGTTCTTC. V gene TRBV5-1 combines with J gene TRBJ2-1, with 9 bases fitting TRBD2. Germline values: CDR1 SGHRS, CDR2 YFSETQ. The junction had 7 bases not matched to a gene; V was cut back by 2 bases and J by 4 bases. The CDR3 loop spans 16 amino acids.

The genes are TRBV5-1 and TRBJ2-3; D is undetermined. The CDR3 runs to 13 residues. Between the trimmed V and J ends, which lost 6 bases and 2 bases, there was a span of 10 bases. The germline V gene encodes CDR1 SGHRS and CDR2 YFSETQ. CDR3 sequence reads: CASNLEDTDTQYF. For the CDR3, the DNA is TGCGCCAGCAACTTAGAGGACACAGATACGCAGTATTTT. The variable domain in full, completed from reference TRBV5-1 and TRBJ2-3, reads KAGVTQTPRYLIKTRGQQVTLSCSPISGHRSVSWYQQTPGQGLQFLFEYFSETQRNKGNFPGRFSGRQFSNSRSEMNVSTLELGDSALYLCASNLEDTDTQYFGPGTRLTVL.

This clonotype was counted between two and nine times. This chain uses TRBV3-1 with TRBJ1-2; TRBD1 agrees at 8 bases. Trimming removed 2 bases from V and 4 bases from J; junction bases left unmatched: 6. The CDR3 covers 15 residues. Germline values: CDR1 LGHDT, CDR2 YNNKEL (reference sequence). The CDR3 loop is CASSQRGTGTYGYTF. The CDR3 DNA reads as TGTGCCAGCAGCCAACGCGGGACAGGCACCTATGGCTACACCTTC.

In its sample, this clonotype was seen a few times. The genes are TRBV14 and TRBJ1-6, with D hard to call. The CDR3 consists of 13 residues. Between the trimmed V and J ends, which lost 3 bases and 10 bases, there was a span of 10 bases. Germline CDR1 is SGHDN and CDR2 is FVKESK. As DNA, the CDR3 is TGTGCCAGCAGCCAGGGCGGAAGCTCACCCCTCCACTTT. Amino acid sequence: CASSQGGSSPLHF.

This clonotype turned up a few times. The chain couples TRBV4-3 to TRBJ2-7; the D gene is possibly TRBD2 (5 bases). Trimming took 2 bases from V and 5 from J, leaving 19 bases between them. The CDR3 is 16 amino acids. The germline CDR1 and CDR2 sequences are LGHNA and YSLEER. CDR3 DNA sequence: TGCGCCAGCAGCCAAAATCTCGGGGTGGTATCAAACGAGCAGTACTTC. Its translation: CASSQNLGVVSNEQYF.

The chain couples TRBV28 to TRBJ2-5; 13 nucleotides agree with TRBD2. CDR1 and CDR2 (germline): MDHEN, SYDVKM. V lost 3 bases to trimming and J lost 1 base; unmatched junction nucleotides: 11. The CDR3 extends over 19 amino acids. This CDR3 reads CASSFGLAGEWGAQETQYF. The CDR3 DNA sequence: TGTGCCAGCAGTTTTGGACTAGCGGGAGAGTGGGGGGCCCAAGAGACCCAGTACTTC.

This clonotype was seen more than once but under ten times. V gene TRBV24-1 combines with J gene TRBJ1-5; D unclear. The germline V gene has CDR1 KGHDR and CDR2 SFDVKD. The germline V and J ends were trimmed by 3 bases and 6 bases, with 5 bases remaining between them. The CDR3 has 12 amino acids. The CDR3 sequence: CATSDGFQPQHF. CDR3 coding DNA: TGTGCCACCAGTGATGGATTTCAGCCCCAGCATTTT.

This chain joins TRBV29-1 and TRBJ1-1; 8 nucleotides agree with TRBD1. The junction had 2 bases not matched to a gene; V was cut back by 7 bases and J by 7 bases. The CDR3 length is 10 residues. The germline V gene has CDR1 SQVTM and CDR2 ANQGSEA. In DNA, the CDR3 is TGCAGCGGAGGACAGGGTGAAGCTTTCTTT. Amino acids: CSGGQGEAFF.

Here the CDR3 DNA reads TGTGCCTGGAGTGTCAGTAACTATGGCTACACCTTC. Translation: CAWSVSNYGYTF. The rearrangement links TRBV30 to TRBJ1-2, with D unresolved. The germline V gene has CDR1 GTSNPN and CDR2 SVGIG (reference sequence). The germline V and J ends were trimmed by 0 bases and 1 base, with 3 bases remaining between them. This CDR3 is 12 amino acids long.

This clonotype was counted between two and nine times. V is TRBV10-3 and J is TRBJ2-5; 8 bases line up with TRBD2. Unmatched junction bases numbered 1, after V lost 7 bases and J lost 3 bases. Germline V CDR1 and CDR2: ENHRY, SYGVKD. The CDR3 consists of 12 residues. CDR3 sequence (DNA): TGTGCCATCAAGGGACTAGAAGAGACCCAGTACTTC. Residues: CAIKGLEETQYF.

CDR3 DNA: TGTGCCAGCAGTTTAGATGGGTGGAGGGGGCAGGTTTATAGCAATCAGCCCCAGCATTTT. It translates to CASSLDGWRGQVYSNQPQHF. The genes are TRBV28 and TRBJ1-5, with 7 bases lining up with TRBD1. The CDR3 totals 20 residues. The V gene's germline CDR1 is MDHEN and CDR2 SYDVKM. With 2 bases clipped from V and 0 bases from J, the junction kept 16 bases outside the gene matches.

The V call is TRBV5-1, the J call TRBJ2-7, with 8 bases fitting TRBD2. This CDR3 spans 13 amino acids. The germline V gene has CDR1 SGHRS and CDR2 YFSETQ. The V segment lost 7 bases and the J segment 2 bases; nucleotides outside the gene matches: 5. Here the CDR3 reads CASRGLAAYEQYF. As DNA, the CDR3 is TGCGCCAGCCGAGGACTAGCTGCCTACGAGCAGTACTTC.

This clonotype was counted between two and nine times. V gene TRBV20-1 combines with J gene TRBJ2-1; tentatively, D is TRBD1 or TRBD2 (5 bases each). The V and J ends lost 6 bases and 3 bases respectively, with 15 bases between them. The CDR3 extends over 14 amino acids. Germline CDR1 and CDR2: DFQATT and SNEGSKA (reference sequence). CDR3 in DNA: TGCAGTGCCGATGAGGGGTCGTTCTACAATGAGCAGTTCTTC. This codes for CSADEGSFYNEQFF.

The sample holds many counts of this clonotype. The CDR3 nucleotides are TGTGCCAGCAGCTTGTTTGTTTCTGCTGAAGCTTTCTTT. Residues: CASSLFVSAEAFF. The chain has TRBV7-9 and TRBJ1-1; D is undetermined. CDR3 length: 13 amino acids. CDR1 and CDR2 (germline): SEHNR, FQNEAQ (reference sequence). Trimming took 3 bases from V and 6 from J, leaving 11 bases between them.

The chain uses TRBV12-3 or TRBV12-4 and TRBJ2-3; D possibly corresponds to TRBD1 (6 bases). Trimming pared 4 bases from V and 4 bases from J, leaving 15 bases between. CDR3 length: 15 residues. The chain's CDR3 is CASSSWTVMADTQYF. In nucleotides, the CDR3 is TGTGCCAGCAGTTCTTGGACAGTCATGGCAGATACGCAGTATTTT.

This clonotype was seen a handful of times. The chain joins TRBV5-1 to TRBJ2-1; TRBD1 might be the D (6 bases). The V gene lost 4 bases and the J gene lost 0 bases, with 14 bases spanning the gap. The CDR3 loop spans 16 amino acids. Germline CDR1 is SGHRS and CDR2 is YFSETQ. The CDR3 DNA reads TGCGCCAGCAGCGGGCCGGGACAAAGCTCCTACAATGAGCAGTTCTTC. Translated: CASSGPGQSSYNEQFF.

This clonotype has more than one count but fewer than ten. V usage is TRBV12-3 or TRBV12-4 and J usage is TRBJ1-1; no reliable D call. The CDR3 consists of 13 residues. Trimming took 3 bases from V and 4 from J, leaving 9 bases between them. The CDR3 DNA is TGTGCCAGCAGTTTTACTGGGATCACTGAAGCTTTCTTT. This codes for CASSFTGITEAFF.

CDR3 residues: CASSESGFVNEQFF. CDR3 DNA: TGTGCCAGCAGTGAAAGTGGCTTTGTAAATGAGCAGTTCTTC. The genes are TRBV2 and TRBJ2-1; D unresolved. Trimming stripped 2 bases from V and 7 bases from J, with 12 bases between. This CDR3 spans 14 amino acids. Germline V gene data show CDR1 as SNHLY and CDR2 as FYNNEI. The complete variable domain, with remaining parts taken from reference TRBV2 and TRBJ2-1, reads EPEVTQTPSHQVTQMGQEVILRCVPISNHLYFYWYRQILGQKVEFLVSFYNNEISEKSEIFDDQFSVERPDGSNFTLKIRSTKLEDSAMYFCASSESGFVNEQFFGPGTRLTVL.

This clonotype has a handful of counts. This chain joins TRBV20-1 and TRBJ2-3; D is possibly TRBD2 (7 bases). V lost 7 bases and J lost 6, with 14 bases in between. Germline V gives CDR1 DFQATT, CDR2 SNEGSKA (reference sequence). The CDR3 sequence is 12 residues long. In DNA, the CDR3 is TGCAGTGTTTGGGGGGGCGGTGATACGCAGTATTTT. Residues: CSVWGGGDTQYF.

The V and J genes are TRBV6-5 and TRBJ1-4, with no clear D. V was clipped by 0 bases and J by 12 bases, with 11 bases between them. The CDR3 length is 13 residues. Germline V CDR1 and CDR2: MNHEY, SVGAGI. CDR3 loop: CASSYSRSGQLFF. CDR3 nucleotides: TGTGCCAGCAGTTACTCCCGAAGTGGACAACTGTTTTTT.